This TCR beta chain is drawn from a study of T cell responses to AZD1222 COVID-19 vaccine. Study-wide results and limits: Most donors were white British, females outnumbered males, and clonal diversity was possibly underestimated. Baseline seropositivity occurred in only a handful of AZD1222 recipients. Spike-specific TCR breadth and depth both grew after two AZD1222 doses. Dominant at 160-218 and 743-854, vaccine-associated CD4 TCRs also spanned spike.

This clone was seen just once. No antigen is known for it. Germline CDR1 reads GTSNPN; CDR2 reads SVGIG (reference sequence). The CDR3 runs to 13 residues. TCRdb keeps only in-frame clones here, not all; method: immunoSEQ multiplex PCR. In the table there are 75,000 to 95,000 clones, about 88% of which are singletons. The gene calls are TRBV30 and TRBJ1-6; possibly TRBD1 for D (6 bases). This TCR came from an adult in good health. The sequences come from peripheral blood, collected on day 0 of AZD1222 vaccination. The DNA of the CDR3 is TGTGCTACAGAACAAGGGGGTAATTCACCCCTCCACTTT. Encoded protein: CATEQGGNSPLHF.